This T cell receptor (beta chain) was profiled in a study of T-cell memory formation after mild COVID-19. About the study: Clusters were largely donor specific.

Whole-study findings and limits: Chiefly within CM and EM were the contracting CD4+ clones; CD8+ ones were within EMRA. For second-wave clones that peaked at day 37, SARS-CoV-2 specificity went unverified.

TCR alpha and TCR beta cDNA libraries with sample barcodes and UMIs came from 5'RACE using constant-segment primers. TCRdb fed the 5' RACE reads into MiXCR, producing one record per CDR3 protein. The sample yields 250,000 or so distinct CDR3 sequences, under 20% seen once. This clonotype appeared a few times. Antigen unknown. V was trimmed by 5 bases and J by 0 bases, leaving 14 bases between them. Germline CDR1 reads SGHVS; CDR2 reads FQNEAQ. The CDR3 spans 16 residues. Input material: PBMCs or a T cell subset sorted from them (not recorded which). The chain recombines TRBV7-8 with TRBJ1-3; perhaps TRBD1 as D (5 bases). This clonotype originated in a man aged 18-30 years who had mild COVID-19 (a few samples of this study predate the infection). Cell type and time point are not known. The CDR3 loop is CASSLRQTNSGNTIYF. The CDR3 coding sequence is TGTGCCAGCAGCCTCAGACAGACTAACTCTGGAAACACCATATATTTT.